The clone carrying this T cell receptor (beta chain) was found a few times. Distinct nucleotide sequences in the sample also encode this CDR3. The data stem from a study of control samples from healthy donors and cancer patients. CDR3 length: 12 residues. V was pared by 5 bases and J by 1 base, with 3 bases between. Germline CDR1 SGHTA, CDR2 FQGNSA. Profiling relied on immunoSEQ multiplex PCR, and the TCRdb table lists in-frame clones only, not all of them. The data show some 100,000 clones, with 87% seen just once and more than 15% held by the top ten. The clonotype originates from a woman aged 45-65 years in good health. The specimen sequenced was blood. The chain couples TRBV7-2 to TRBJ1-5; no clear D. CDR3 DNA: TGTGCCAGCAGCCCGAGCAATCAGCCCCAGCATTTT. Translated, it gives CASSPSNQPQHF.